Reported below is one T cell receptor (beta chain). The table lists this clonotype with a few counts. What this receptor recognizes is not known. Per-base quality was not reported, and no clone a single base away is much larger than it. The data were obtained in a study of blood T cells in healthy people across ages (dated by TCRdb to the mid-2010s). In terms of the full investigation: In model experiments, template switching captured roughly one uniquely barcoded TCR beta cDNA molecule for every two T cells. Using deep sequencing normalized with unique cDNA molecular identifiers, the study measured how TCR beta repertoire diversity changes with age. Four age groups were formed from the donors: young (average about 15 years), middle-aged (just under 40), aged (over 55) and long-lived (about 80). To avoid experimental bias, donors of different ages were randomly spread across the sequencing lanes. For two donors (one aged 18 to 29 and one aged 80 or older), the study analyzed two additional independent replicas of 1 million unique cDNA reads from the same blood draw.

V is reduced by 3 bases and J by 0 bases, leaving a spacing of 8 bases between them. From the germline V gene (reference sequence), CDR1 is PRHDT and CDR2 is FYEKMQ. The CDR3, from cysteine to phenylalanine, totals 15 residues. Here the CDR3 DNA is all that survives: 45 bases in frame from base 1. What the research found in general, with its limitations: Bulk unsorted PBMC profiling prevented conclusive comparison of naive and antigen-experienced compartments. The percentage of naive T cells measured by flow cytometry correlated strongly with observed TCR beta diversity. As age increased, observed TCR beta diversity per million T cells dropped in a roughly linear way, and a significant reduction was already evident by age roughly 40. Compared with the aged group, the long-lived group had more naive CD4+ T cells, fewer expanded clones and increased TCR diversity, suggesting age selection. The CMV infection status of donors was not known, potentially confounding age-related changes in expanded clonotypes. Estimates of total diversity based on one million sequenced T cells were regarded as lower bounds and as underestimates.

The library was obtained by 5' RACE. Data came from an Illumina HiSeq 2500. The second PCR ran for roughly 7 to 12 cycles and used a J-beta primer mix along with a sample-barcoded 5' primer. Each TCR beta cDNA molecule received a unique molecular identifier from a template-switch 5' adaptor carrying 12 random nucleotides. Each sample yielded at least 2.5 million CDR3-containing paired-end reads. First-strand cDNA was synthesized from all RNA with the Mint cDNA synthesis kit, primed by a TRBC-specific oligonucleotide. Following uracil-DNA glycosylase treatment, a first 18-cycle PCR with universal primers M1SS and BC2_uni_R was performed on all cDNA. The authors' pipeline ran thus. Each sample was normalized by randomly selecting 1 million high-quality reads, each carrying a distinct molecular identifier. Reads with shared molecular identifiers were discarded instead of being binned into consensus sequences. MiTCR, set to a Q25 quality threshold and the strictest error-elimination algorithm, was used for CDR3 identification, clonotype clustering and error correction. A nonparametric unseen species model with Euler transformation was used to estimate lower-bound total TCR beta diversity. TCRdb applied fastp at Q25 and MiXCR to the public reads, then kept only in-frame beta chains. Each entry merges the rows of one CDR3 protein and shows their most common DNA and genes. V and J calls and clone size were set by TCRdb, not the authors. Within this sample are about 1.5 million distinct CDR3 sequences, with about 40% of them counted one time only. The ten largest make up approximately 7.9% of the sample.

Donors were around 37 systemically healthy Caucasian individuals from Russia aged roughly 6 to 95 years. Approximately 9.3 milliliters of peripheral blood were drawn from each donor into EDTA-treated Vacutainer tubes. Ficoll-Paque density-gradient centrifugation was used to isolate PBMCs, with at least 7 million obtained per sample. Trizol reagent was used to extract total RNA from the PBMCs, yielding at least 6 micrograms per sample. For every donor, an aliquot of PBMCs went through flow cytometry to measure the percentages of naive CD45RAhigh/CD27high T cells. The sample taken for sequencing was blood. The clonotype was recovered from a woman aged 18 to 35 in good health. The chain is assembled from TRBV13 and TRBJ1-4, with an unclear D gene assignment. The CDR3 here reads CASSLDGATNEKLFF. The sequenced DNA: TGTGCCAGCAGCTTGGACGGTGCAACTAATGAAAAACTGTTTTTT.